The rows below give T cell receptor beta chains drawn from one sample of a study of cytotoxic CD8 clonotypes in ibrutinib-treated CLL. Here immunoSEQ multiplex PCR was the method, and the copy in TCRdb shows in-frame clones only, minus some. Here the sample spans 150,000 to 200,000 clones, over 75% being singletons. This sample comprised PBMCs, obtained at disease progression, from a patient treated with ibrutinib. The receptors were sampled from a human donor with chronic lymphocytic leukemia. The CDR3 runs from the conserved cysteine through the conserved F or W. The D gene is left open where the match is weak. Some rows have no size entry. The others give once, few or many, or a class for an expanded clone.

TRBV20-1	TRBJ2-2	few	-	TGCAGTGCATGGGCTGTCGGGGAGCTGTTTTTT	CSAWAVGELFF
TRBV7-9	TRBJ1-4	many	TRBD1	TGTGCCAGCAGCCCTAGGGGGCAGCGGAATGAAAAACTGTTTTTT	CASSPRGQRNEKLFF
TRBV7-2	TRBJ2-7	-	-	TGTGCCAGCAGCCCTTCACAAGGAACCTACGAGCAGTACTTC	CASSPSQGTYEQYF
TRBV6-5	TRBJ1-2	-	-	TGTGCCAGCAGTTACTCACCCGGTTCTGCCTATGGCTACACCTTC	CASSYSPGSAYGYTF
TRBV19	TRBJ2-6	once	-	TGTGCCAGTAGTATAAATCCTGGGACTTACGCTGGGGCCAACGTCCTGACTTTC	CASSINPGTYAGANVLTF
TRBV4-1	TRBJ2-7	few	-	TGCGCCAGCAGCCAAGACCTGTACCAGTTCTCCTACGAGCAGTACTTC	CASSQDLYQFSYEQYF
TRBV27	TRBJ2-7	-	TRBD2	TGTGCCAGCAGTTTGACTAGCGGGAGAGTGGACGAGCAGTACTTC	CASSLTSGRVDEQYF
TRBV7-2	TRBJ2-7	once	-	TGTGCCAGCAGCTTAACCAGCGGGCAACGCGACGAGCAGTACTTC	CASSLTSGQRDEQYF
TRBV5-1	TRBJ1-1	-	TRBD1	TGCGCCAGCAGCGGGCGACAGGGGGGGACTGAAGCTTTCTTT	CASSGRQGGTEAFF
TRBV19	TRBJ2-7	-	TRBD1	TGTGCCAGTAGTATCGCGCGGACAGGGGACTCCTACGAGCAGTACTTC	CASSIARTGDSYEQYF
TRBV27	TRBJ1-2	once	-	TGTGCCAGTCAGCCCAATGGGGTCACCGCTAACTATGGCTACACCTTC	CASQPNGVTANYGYTF
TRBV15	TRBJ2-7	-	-	TGTGCCACCAGCAGAGTCGGCAGCGCGAGCTCCTACGAGCAGTACTTC	CATSRVGSASSYEQYF
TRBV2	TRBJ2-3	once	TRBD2	TGTGCCAGCATGGCTAGCGGGAGCCCCGAGGCAGATACGCAGTATTTT	CASMASGSPEADTQYF
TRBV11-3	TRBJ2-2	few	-	TGTGCCAGCAGCTTAGGAGCGGTCGGGGAGCTGTTTTTT	CASSLGAVGELFF
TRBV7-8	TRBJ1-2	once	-	TGTGCCAGCAGCTTAGTGTCAGGGACAAAACTCCTCTATGGCTACACCTTC	CASSLVSGTKLLYGYTF
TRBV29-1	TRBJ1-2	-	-	TGCAGCGTTGAGTCGATGGGGGCCAGAGCTAACTATGGCTACACCTTC	CSVESMGARANYGYTF
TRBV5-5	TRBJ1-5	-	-	TGTGCCAGCAGCTTATTCGGGGCAGGGAATCAGCCCCAGCATTTT	CASSLFGAGNQPQHF
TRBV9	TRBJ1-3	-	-	TGTGCCAGCAGCTCGACTTTTGGCTCTGGAAACACCATATATTTT	CASSSTFGSGNTIYF
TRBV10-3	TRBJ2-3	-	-	TGTGCCATCCGGGACCTCACAGATACGCAGTATTTT	CAIRDLTDTQYF
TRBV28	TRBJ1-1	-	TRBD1	TGTGCCAGCAGCCCGGACAGGGGGCTTAGAAACACTGAAGCTTTCTTT	CASSPDRGLRNTEAFF
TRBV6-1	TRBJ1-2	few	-	TGTGCCAGCAGCGAATTTGTCCCTAACTATGGCTACACCTTC	CASSEFVPNYGYTF
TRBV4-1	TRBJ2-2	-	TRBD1	TGCGCCAGCAGCCAACCCGACAGGGGAAGTTACGGCGGGGAGCTGTTTTTT	CASSQPDRGSYGGELFF
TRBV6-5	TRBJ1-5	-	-	TGTGCCAGCAGACCGCCTGGGGAGCGTCAGCCCCAGCATTTT	CASRPPGERQPQHF
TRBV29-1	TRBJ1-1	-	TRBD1	TGCAGCGTTGATATGGACAGGAGTAAGAACACTGAAGCTTTCTTT	CSVDMDRSKNTEAFF
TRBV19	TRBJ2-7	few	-	TGTGCCAGTAACCTTAAAGCGGGACACCGGGAGCAGTACTTC	CASNLKAGHREQYF
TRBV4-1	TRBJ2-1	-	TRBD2	TGCGCCAGCAGCCAAAGCATAGCGGGGGTCTACAATGAGCAGTTCTTC	CASSQSIAGVYNEQFF
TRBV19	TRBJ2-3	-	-	TGTGCCAGTAGTATGGGGGAGGCGGGCACAGATACGCAGTATTTT	CASSMGEAGTDTQYF
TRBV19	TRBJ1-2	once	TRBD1	TGTGCCAGTAGTGTGGGACAGGGGTTGGGCTACACCTTC	CASSVGQGLGYTF
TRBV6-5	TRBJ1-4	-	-	TGTGCCAGCAGGTCAAATGAAAAACTGTTTTTT	CASRSNEKLFF
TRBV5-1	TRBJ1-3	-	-	TGCGCCAGCAGCCAGGCGGTCTCTGGAAACACCATATATTTT	CASSQAVSGNTIYF
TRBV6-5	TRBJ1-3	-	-	TGTGCCAGCAGTTACTCTCTTGTTGGAAACACCATATATTTT	CASSYSLVGNTIYF
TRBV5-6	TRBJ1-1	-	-	TGTGCCAGCAGCTTGTTTACGGGACCTGGATATAGTGAAGCTTTCTTT	CASSLFTGPGYSEAFF
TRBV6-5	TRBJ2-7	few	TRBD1	TGTGCCAGCATCGGGACAGGGCTAAACGAGCAGTACTTC	CASIGTGLNEQYF
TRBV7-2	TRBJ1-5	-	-	TGTGCCAGCAGCGTATCCAGGGGCAATCAGCCCCAGCATTTT	CASSVSRGNQPQHF
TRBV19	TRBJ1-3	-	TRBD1	TGTGCCAGTAATCTAGGGACAGCAGGCACCATATATTTT	CASNLGTAGTIYF
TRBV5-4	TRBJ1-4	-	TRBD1	TGTGCCAGCAGCCACGACAGGGGGCATGAAAAACTGTTTTTT	CASSHDRGHEKLFF
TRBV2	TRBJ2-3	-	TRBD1	TGTGCCAGCAGTCAACAGGGGGCGATGGTCACAGATACGCAGTATTTT	CASSQQGAMVTDTQYF
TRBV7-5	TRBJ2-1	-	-	TGTGTCAGAAGCTGCACGACTAGATCGACGGCGAGATACAATGAGCAGTTCTTC	CVRSCTTRSTARYNEQFF
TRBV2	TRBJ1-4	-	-	TGTGCCAGCAGTGAGGACAGCGGTGCAACTAATGAAAAACTGTTTTTT	CASSEDSGATNEKLFF
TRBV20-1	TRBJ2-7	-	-	TGCAGTGCTGAGCGGGCCTACGAGCAGTACTTC	CSAERAYEQYF
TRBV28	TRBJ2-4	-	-	TGTGCCAGCAGGTCGGGGTTGGAAGAAAACATTCAGTACTTC	CASRSGLEENIQYF
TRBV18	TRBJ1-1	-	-	TGTGCCAGCTCACGCGTTAGGGGACGAGGGACTGAAGCTTTCTTT	CASSRVRGRGTEAFF
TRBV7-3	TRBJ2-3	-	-	TGTGCCAGCAGCTTACGAGGAGGCGGTGCAGATACGCAGTATTTT	CASSLRGGGADTQYF
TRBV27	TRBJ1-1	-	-	TGTGCCAGCAGTTTAAGCACAGGTAACACTGAAGCTTTCTTT	CASSLSTGNTEAFF
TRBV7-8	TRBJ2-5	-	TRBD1	TGTGCCAGCAGCTTTGGACAGGGAGAGACCCAGTACTTC	CASSFGQGETQYF
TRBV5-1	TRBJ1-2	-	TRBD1	TGCGCCAGCAGCCTCGGGACAGCCGGCCCGAACCTCTATGGCTACACCTTC	CASSLGTAGPNLYGYTF
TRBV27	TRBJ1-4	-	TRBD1	TGTGCCAGCAGTTTGAGATATGACAGGGCGTATGAAAAACTGTTTTTT	CASSLRYDRAYEKLFF